This is a list of T cell receptor beta chains from one sample in a study of chemoradiotherapy in HPV16-positive cancers. Profiled with immunoSEQ multiplex PCR; TCRdb holds only in-frame clones, not every one. The sample lists some 21,000 clones; around 87% were seen once. The sample consisted of blood, taken from a patient who underwent chemoradiotherapy. The receptors derive from a human donor with HPV-associated anogenital cancer. Each CDR3 is given with its conserved first and last residue. D genes are given only for firm matches. A row's size may be missing; if present it is once, few, many or a size class.

V: TRBV5-4; size: -; D: TRBD1; J: TRBJ2-2; CDR3: CASSDPARGRTGELFF; DNA: TGTGCCAGCAGCGATCCCGCCAGGGGGCGTACCGGGGAGCTGTTTTTT
V: TRBV18; size: -; D: TRBD2; J: TRBJ2-1; CDR3: CASSRTSGGSSDEQFF; DNA: TGTGCCAGCTCACGGACTAGCGGGGGGAGCTCCGATGAGCAGTTCTTC
V: TRBV30; size: -; D: TRBD1; J: TRBJ1-2; CDR3: CACGQGGGYTF; DNA: TGTGCCTGCGGACAGGGGGGTGGCTACACCTTC
V: TRBV6-6; size: -; D: -; J: TRBJ2-5; CDR3: CASSYSGRATQETQYF; DNA: TGTGCCAGCAGTTACTCGGGGCGAGCCACCCAAGAGACCCAGTACTTC
V: TRBV6-4; size: -; D: -; J: TRBJ2-1; CDR3: CASSDSPGADYNEQFF; DNA: TGTGCCAGCAGTGACTCCCCCGGGGCAGACTACAATGAGCAGTTCTTC
V: TRBV4-2; size: once; D: -; J: TRBJ1-3; CDR3: CASSQVEGHTGNTIYF; DNA: TGTGCCAGCAGCCAAGTCGAGGGACACACTGGAAACACCATATATTTT
V: TRBV30; size: -; D: -; J: TRBJ1-1; CDR3: CAFWWGTENTEAFF; DNA: TGTGCCTTTTGGTGGGGAACTGAGAACACTGAAGCTTTCTTT
V: TRBV30; size: -; D: -; J: TRBJ1-6; CDR3: CAWRGGGALHF; DNA: TGTGCCTGGAGGGGGGGTGGAGCCCTCCACTTT
V: TRBV19; size: -; D: TRBD2; J: TRBJ2-3; CDR3: CASSPPRLAGANTQYF; DNA: TGTGCCAGTAGTCCCCCCAGACTAGCGGGGGCGAATACGCAGTATTTT
V: TRBV15; size: -; D: -; J: TRBJ1-5; CDR3: CATSGGGYQPQHF; DNA: TGTGCCACCTCAGGTGGGGGGTATCAGCCCCAGCATTTT
V: TRBV6-5; size: -; D: -; J: TRBJ2-1; CDR3: CASNGGVTYNEQFF; DNA: TGTGCCAGCAACGGAGGAGTGACCTACAATGAGCAGTTCTTC
V: TRBV9; size: few; D: TRBD2; J: TRBJ2-7; CDR3: CASSTTSAYYEQYF; DNA: TGTGCCAGCAGCACGACTAGCGCGTACTACGAGCAGTACTTC
V: TRBV6-1; size: -; D: -; J: TRBJ2-7; CDR3: CASSEGGRYEQYF; DNA: TGTGCCAGCAGTGAAGGAGGAAGGTACGAGCAGTACTTC
V: TRBV30; size: -; D: -; J: TRBJ2-2; CDR3: CAWRQGGVSGELFF; DNA: TGTGCCTGGAGGCAGGGCGGAGTGTCCGGGGAGCTGTTTTTT
V: TRBV7-8; size: -; D: TRBD2; J: TRBJ2-3; CDR3: CASRRLAGGTDTQYF; DNA: TGTGCCAGCAGACGTTTAGCGGGGGGTACAGATACGCAGTATTTT
V: TRBV2; size: once; D: -; J: TRBJ2-1; CDR3: CASRRPGANSANEQFF; DNA: TGTGCCAGCAGGCGGCCAGGGGCCAACTCGGCGAATGAGCAGTTCTTC
V: TRBV5-5; size: -; D: -; J: TRBJ2-3; CDR3: CASSLVSTGTDTQYF; DNA: TGTGCCAGCAGCTTGGTTAGCACGGGCACAGATACGCAGTATTTT
V: TRBV19; size: -; D: -; J: TRBJ1-1; CDR3: CASSEREGSTEAFF; DNA: TGTGCCAGTAGCGAGCGGGAGGGATCCACTGAAGCTTTCTTT
V: TRBV6-5; size: -; D: TRBD1; J: TRBJ2-7; CDR3: CASSYSRGGHEQYF; DNA: TGTGCCAGCAGTTACTCAAGAGGGGGCCACGAGCAGTACTTC
V: TRBV30; size: -; D: -; J: TRBJ2-1; CDR3: CAWRDSYNEQFF; DNA: TGTGCCTGGAGAGACTCCTACAATGAGCAGTTCTTC
V: TRBV6-5; size: -; D: TRBD1; J: TRBJ2-7; CDR3: CASSKGQGPKQYF; DNA: TGTGCCAGCAGCAAGGGACAGGGTCCGAAGCAGTACTTC
V: TRBV7-2; size: -; D: -; J: TRBJ2-2; CDR3: CASSPGLNTGELFF; DNA: TGTGCCAGCAGCCCAGGGTTGAACACCGGGGAGCTGTTTTTT
V: TRBV11-3; size: -; D: -; J: TRBJ1-6; CDR3: CASSLSYNSPLHF; DNA: TGTGCCAGCAGCTTGTCCTATAATTCACCCCTCCACTTT
V: TRBV14; size: -; D: -; J: TRBJ2-2; CDR3: CASSQSTPGNTGELFF; DNA: TGTGCCAGCAGCCAATCCACCCCAGGGAACACCGGGGAGCTGTTTTTT
V: TRBV4-3; size: -; D: -; J: TRBJ2-2; CDR3: CASSQDLDGSNTGELFF; DNA: TGCGCCAGCAGCCAAGACTTGGACGGTTCGAACACCGGGGAGCTGTTTTTT
V: TRBV29-1; size: -; D: TRBD1; J: TRBJ2-5; CDR3: CSGSGTAQETQYF; DNA: TGCAGCGGATCGGGGACAGCTCAAGAGACCCAGTACTTC
V: TRBV6-1; size: -; D: -; J: TRBJ1-1; CDR3: CASSEKVNTEAFF; DNA: TGTGCCAGCAGTGAGAAGGTGAACACTGAAGCTTTCTTT
V: TRBV5-5; size: -; D: -; J: TRBJ1-1; CDR3: CASSPIPSEAFF; DNA: TGTGCCAGCAGCCCAATACCATCTGAAGCTTTCTTT
V: TRBV19; size: -; D: TRBD1; J: TRBJ1-2; CDR3: CASSLQGRNYDYTF; DNA: TGTGCCAGTAGTCTACAGGGGCGGAACTATGACTACACCTTC
V: TRBV6-5; size: -; D: TRBD1; J: TRBJ1-1; CDR3: CASSKQGMNTEAFF; DNA: TGTGCCAGCAGTAAACAGGGGATGAACACTGAAGCTTTCTTT
V: TRBV5-4; size: -; D: -; J: TRBJ2-1; CDR3: CASSFRGSVGEQFF; DNA: TGTGCCAGCAGCTTCAGGGGTAGTGTGGGTGAGCAGTTCTTC
V: TRBV15; size: once; D: TRBD2; J: TRBJ2-6; CDR3: CATSRDAQGGLSSGANVLTF; DNA: TGTGCCACCAGCAGAGATGCCCAGGGAGGGCTTTCCTCTGGGGCCAACGTCCTGACTTTC
V: TRBV27; size: -; D: TRBD1; J: TRBJ2-3; CDR3: CASRTGETQYF; DNA: TGTGCCAGCAGGACAGGGGAAACGCAGTATTTT
V: TRBV11-1; size: -; D: TRBD1; J: TRBJ2-2; CDR3: CASSSIRGRNTGELFF; DNA: TGTGCCAGCAGCTCCATTAGGGGGCGGAACACCGGGGAGCTGTTTTTT
V: TRBV5-1; size: -; D: TRBD1; J: TRBJ2-2; CDR3: CATGRDRATGELFF; DNA: TGCGCCACCGGGCGGGACAGGGCGACCGGGGAGCTGTTTTTT